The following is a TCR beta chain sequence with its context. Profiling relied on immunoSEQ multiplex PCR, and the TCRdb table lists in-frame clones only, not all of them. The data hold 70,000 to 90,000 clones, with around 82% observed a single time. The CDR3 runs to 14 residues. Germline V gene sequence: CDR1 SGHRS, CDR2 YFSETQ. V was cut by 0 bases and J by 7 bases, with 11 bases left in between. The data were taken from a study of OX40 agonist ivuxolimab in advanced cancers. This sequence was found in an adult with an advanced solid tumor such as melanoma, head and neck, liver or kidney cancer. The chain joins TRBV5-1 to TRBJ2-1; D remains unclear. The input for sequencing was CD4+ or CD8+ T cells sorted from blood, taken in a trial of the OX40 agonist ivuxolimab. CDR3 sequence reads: CASSLDRVGNEQFF. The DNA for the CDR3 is TGCGCCAGCAGCTTGGATCGGGTGGGGAATGAGCAGTTCTTC. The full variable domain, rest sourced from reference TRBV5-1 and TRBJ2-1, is KAGVTQTPRYLIKTRGQQVTLSCSPISGHRSVSWYQQTPGQGLQFLFEYFSETQRNKGNFPGRFSGRQFSNSRSEMNVSTLELGDSALYLCASSLDRVGNEQFFGPGTRLTVL.